The entry below gives a single T cell receptor beta chain sequence along with its context. What it binds is unknown. This specimen comes from a study of cytomegalovirus exposure and HLA in healthy donors. Broader study findings: In an earlier analysis, about 90% or about 30%: the productive usage of most TCR beta V segments.

A multiplex PCR was run with 60 Vbeta primers and 13 Jbeta primers. Data came from immunoSEQ multiplex PCR; TCRdb stores just in-frame clones and leaves some out. In the table there are about 150,000 clones, about 71% of which are singletons. The CDR3 loop spans 17 amino acids. The sequence was obtained from a woman aged 55-70 years in good health and CMV-seropositive. This chain connects TRBV1 to TRBJ2-2; the table's D call, TRBD2, has no DNA check behind it. TRBV1 corresponds to a pseudogene. The source material was PBMCs. The CDR3 DNA reads TGCACCAGCGTCGGGGACGGGGGGGACGGGGGCACCGGGGAGCTGTTTTTT. Encoded protein: CTSVGDGGDGGTGELFF.